This T cell receptor beta chain was identified in a study of cytomegalovirus exposure and HLA in healthy donors. Study outcomes and limitations: Cytomegalovirus association was listed for under 200 TCR beta chains. Using the classifier, cytomegalovirus status was reportedly diagnosed with high specificity and sensitivity.

This CDR3 has 13 residues. With 6 bases clipped from V and 3 bases from J, the junction kept 3 bases outside the gene matches. Germline CDR1 reads LNHDA; CDR2 reads SQIVND (reference sequence). Produced via immunoSEQ multiplex PCR; TCRdb's table is partial and in-frame only. Of about 160,000 clones listed, over 85% are singletons. This clone was detected only once. The antigen remains undetermined. The TCR originated in a man aged 18 to 35 in good health and CMV-seropositive. The chain joins TRBV19 to TRBJ2-7, with 9 bases matching TRBD2. The sequenced material came from PBMCs. CDR3 sequence: CASRLAGNYEQYF. As DNA, the CDR3 is TGTGCCAGTAGGCTAGCGGGGAACTACGAGCAGTACTTC.